These 18 T cell receptor beta chains were sequenced from one sample in a study of shared clonotypes between healthy human individuals. The data were produced by immunoSEQ multiplex PCR, yet TCRdb's version contains in-frame clones alone and is incomplete. The profile shows some 1.5 million clones, roughly 95% of them singletons. The material sequenced was naive CD4+ T cells sorted from blood. Described subset: CD45RA+ positively selected. The receptors shown here come from a man in his thirties or forties in good health.

This sequence joins TRBV11-2 and TRBJ2-7, with 10 bases matching TRBD2. CDR1 is SGHAT and CDR2 is FQNNGV in the germline V gene. V was clipped by 6 bases and J by 6 bases; unmatched bases: 8. The CDR3 sequence is 14 residues long. As DNA, the CDR3 is TGTGCCAGCAGGCGCCTAGCGGGAGAAGGCGAGCAGTACTTC. Translating it yields CASRRLAGEGEQYF.

J is TRBJ2-1 and V is TRBV19; 11 bases align to TRBD2. The V segment lost 4 bases and the J segment 3 bases; nucleotides outside the gene matches: 2. Germline CDR1 is LNHDA and CDR2 is SQIVND (reference sequence). The CDR3 loop spans 15 amino acids. Here the CDR3 reads CASSNLAGGYNEQFF. In DNA form, the CDR3 reads TGTGCCAGTAGTAACCTAGCGGGAGGCTACAATGAGCAGTTCTTC.

The chain couples TRBV9 to TRBJ2-7, with 9 bases aligning to TRBD2. Looked up from germline, CDR1 is SGDLS and CDR2 is YYNGEE. Trimming removed 4 bases from V and 5 bases from J; junction bases left unmatched: 7. This CDR3 comprises 14 residues. CDR3 sequence (DNA): TGTGCCAGCAGCCTTAGCGGGAGAAGTCACGAGCAGTACTTC. This gives the protein CASSLSGRSHEQYF.

This clone was recorded once. The rearrangement joins TRBV5-4 to TRBJ2-1; D gene unclear. Germline assignment: CDR1 SGHNT and CDR2 YYREEE (reference sequence). The CDR3 totals 14 residues. V was trimmed by 0 bases and J by 4 bases, leaving 8 bases between them. The CDR3 nucleotides are TGTGCCAGCAGCTTGGAGTCGGCATACAATGAGCAGTTCTTC. It yields the protein CASSLESAYNEQFF.

The rearrangement joins TRBV5-4 to TRBJ1-1, with D uncertain. The V end was cut by 0 bases, the J end by 1 base, with 10 bases between. Germline values: CDR1 SGHNT, CDR2 YYREEE (reference sequence). The CDR3 runs 15 residues. The CDR3: CASSLAFGGNTEAFF. The CDR3 DNA sequence: TGTGCCAGCAGCTTGGCGTTCGGCGGGAACACTGAAGCTTTCTTT.

The chain carries TRBV7-8 and TRBJ1-5; D remains ambiguous. Germline V CDR1 and CDR2: SGHVS, FQNEAQ. Deletions cut 5 bases from V and 0 bases from J, with 17 bases between. The CDR3 consists of 17 residues. The chain's CDR3 is CASSPGPTVYSNQPQHF. Here the CDR3 DNA reads TGTGCCAGCAGCCCCGGGCCCACGGTCTATAGCAATCAGCCCCAGCATTTT.

Here the CDR3 DNA reads TGTGCCAGCCTAAGCGGGAGGGCCTATGATGAGCAGTTCTTC. It specifies CASLSGRAYDEQFF. The chain uses TRBV6-1 and TRBJ2-1, with 10 bases lining up with TRBD2. Germline lookup yields CDR1 MNHNS and CDR2 SASEGT. V dropped 8 bases and J dropped 8; count of bases not matched to a gene: 9. This CDR3 spans 14 amino acids.

This chain connects TRBV6-5 to TRBJ2-1; D may be TRBD2 (6 bases). Germline V gene lookup returns CDR1 MNHEY and CDR2 SVGAGI. V lost 2 bases, J lost 8 bases, and 13 bases lay in between. The CDR3 spans 14 residues. The CDR3 nucleotides are TGTGCCAGCAGTTACAGATCAAGGAGGGATGAGCAGTTCTTC. Encoded protein: CASSYRSRRDEQFF.

Concerning this clone: Other DNA sequences within the sample encode an identical CDR3. This sequence joins TRBV5-4 and TRBJ2-5, with TRBD1 matching over 8 bases. CDR1 SGHNT and CDR2 YYREEE come from the germline V gene (reference sequence). J was trimmed by 5 bases and V by 3 bases; bases with no gene match: 6. CDR3 length: 14 amino acids. As DNA, the CDR3 is TGTGCCAGCAGCTCGGACAGGGTGTCGGAGACCCAGTACTTC. Residues: CASSSDRVSETQYF.

In DNA form, the CDR3 reads TGCGCCAGCAGCCAAGAAGGACTAGCGGGAGTTTACGAGCAGTACTTC. The encoded protein is CASSQEGLAGVYEQYF. V gene TRBV4-1 combines with J gene TRBJ2-7; TRBD2 matches 13 bases. This CDR3 contains 16 residues. The trim removed 0 bases at V and 4 bases at J, leaving 3 bases unmatched. The V gene's germline CDR1 is MGHRA and CDR2 YSYEKL.

This rearrangement joins TRBV2 to TRBJ2-2, with D perhaps matching TRBD1 or TRBD2 (5 bases each). Germline V gene sequence: CDR1 SNHLY, CDR2 FYNNEI. The CDR3 extends over 15 amino acids. Trimming removed 6 bases at V and 7 bases at J, with 18 bases between. DNA for the CDR3: TGTGCCAGCAGACTAAATATTGGGGGTTACGGGGAGCTGTTTTTT. The encoded protein is CASRLNIGGYGELFF.

This CDR3 reads CASSVVSGHSTDTQYF. DNA of the CDR3: TGTGCCAGCAGCGTAGTGTCGGGGCACAGCACAGATACGCAGTATTTT. The J gene is TRBJ2-3, the V gene TRBV9; D assignment may be TRBD1 or TRBD2 (5 bases each). Germline values: CDR1 SGDLS, CDR2 YYNGEE. With 0 bases removed from V and 0 bases from J, the gap between germline ends came to 11 bases. The CDR3 spans 16 residues.

DNA of the CDR3: TGTGCCACCAGCAGACTGAGGGGTAGGGGACAAGAGACCCAGTACTTC. Its protein is CATSRLRGRGQETQYF. The chain combines TRBV15 with TRBJ2-5; D may be TRBD1 or TRBD2 (5 bases each). This CDR3 comprises 16 residues. The V gene lost 2 bases and the J gene lost 2 bases, with 15 bases spanning the gap. Per the germline V gene, CDR1 is LNHNV and CDR2 is YYDKDF (reference sequence).

This chain joins TRBV9 and TRBJ1-3; D call uncertain. The germline V and J ends were trimmed by 0 bases and 0 bases, with 13 bases remaining between them. The CDR3 length is 17 residues. The germline gives CDR1 SGDLS, CDR2 YYNGEE. The CDR3 nucleotides read TGTGCCAGCAGCGTAGCGGTAACAGCAATCTCTGGAAACACCATATATTTT. As protein: CASSVAVTAISGNTIYF.

The chain combines TRBV6-1 with TRBJ1-1; D gene ambiguous. Germline CDR1 is MNHNS and CDR2 is SASEGT. Trimming took off 4 bases at V and 10 bases at J, with 16 bases between the two ends. CDR3 length equals 13 residues. The chain's CDR3 is CASSAGLTLGAFF. Written as DNA, the CDR3 is TGTGCCAGCAGTGCCGGTCTTACATTGGGAGCTTTCTTT.

This chain joins TRBV29-1 and TRBJ1-3; D may be TRBD1 (5 bases). CDR1 is SQVTM, CDR2 ANQGSEA, per germline. With 4 bases removed from V and 3 bases from J, the gap between germline ends came to 13 bases. CDR3 size: 14 residues. The CDR3 DNA sequence: TGCAGCGTTGGACTAGGGCAGGGTGGAAACACCATATATTTT. As protein: CSVGLGQGGNTIYF.

The rearrangement uses TRBV7-3 and TRBJ2-5; D tentatively fits TRBD1 or TRBD2 (5 bases each). The V gene's germline CDR1 is SGHTA and CDR2 FQGTGA. The CDR3 loop spans 17 amino acids. Trimming stripped 4 bases from V and 8 bases from J, with 26 bases between. Here the CDR3 DNA reads TGTGCCAGCAGCTATAGATTAGGGAATGACCGGGACCTCACCCAGTACTTC. This codes for CASSYRLGNDRDLTQYF.

The chain recombines TRBV18 with TRBJ2-1; TRBD1 matches 8 bases. Germline V lookup: CDR1 KGHSH, CDR2 LQKENI. With 3 bases clipped from V and 6 bases from J, the junction kept 7 bases outside the gene matches. The CDR3 covers 15 residues. CDR3 in DNA: TGTGCCAGCTCACCGGGGGCAGGGGGCGTCAATGAGCAGTTCTTC. Translated, it gives CASSPGAGGVNEQFF. Full variable domain (outside the CDR3, taken from reference TRBV18 and TRBJ2-1): NAGVMQNPRHLVRRRGQEARLRCSPMKGHSHVYWYRQLPEEGLKFMVYLQKENIIDESGMPKERFSAEFPKEGPSILRIQQVVRGDSAAYFCASSPGAGGVNEQFFGPGTRLTVL.